The rows below give T cell receptor beta chains drawn from one sample of a study of OX40 agonist ivuxolimab in advanced cancers. The repertoire was sequenced with immunoSEQ multiplex PCR; TCRdb's copy has only in-frame clones and lacks some. The sample lists fewer than 30,000 clones; approximately 89% were seen once. This sample comprised CD4+ or CD8+ T cells sorted from blood, obtained in a trial of the OX40 agonist ivuxolimab. These receptors were taken from an adult with an advanced solid tumor such as melanoma, head and neck, liver or kidney cancer. CDR3s include the opening cysteine and the closing phenylalanine or tryptophan. Each record gives: CDR3 length, V gene, J gene, CDR3 protein.

CDR3 length: 14
V gene: TRBV5-6
J gene: TRBJ1-1
CDR3 protein: CASSTGQGNTEAFF

CDR3 length: 13
V gene: TRBV7-8
J gene: TRBJ2-7
CDR3 protein: CASSWDTYYEQYF

CDR3 length: 12
V gene: TRBV6-5
J gene: TRBJ1-1
CDR3 protein: CASSSGDTEAFF

CDR3 length: 11
V gene: TRBV6-5
J gene: TRBJ2-5
CDR3 protein: CATGEEETQYF

CDR3 length: 14
V gene: TRBV9
J gene: TRBJ1-5
CDR3 protein: CASSVGQEYQPQHF

CDR3 length: 14
V gene: TRBV6-5
J gene: TRBJ1-5
CDR3 protein: CASSYSGSNQPQHF

CDR3 length: 15
V gene: TRBV7-9
J gene: TRBJ2-4
CDR3 protein: CASSPTGGAQNIQYF

CDR3 length: 14
V gene: TRBV5-6
J gene: TRBJ2-7
CDR3 protein: CASSPRDSLYEQYF

CDR3 length: 15
V gene: TRBV19
J gene: TRBJ2-5
CDR3 protein: CASIPTGTSGETQYF

CDR3 length: 14
V gene: TRBV5-1
J gene: TRBJ2-7
CDR3 protein: CASSLFQGAYEQYF

CDR3 length: 15
V gene: TRBV30
J gene: TRBJ2-5
CDR3 protein: CAWSVRGPRQETQYF

CDR3 length: 11
V gene: TRBV30
J gene: TRBJ1-6
CDR3 protein: CAWDSHSPLHF

CDR3 length: 15
V gene: TRBV4-3
J gene: TRBJ2-7
CDR3 protein: CASSQGARDRYEQYF

CDR3 length: 14
V gene: TRBV5-5
J gene: TRBJ1-1
CDR3 protein: CASSLERYLIEAFF

CDR3 length: 15
V gene: TRBV21-1
J gene: TRBJ2-1
CDR3 protein: CASTRQGESYNEQFF

CDR3 length: 12
V gene: TRBV25-1
J gene: TRBJ2-1
CDR3 protein: CASSDPTGEQFF

CDR3 length: 13
V gene: TRBV11-3
J gene: TRBJ2-7
CDR3 protein: CASSPGDPYEQYF

CDR3 length: 18
V gene: TRBV15
J gene: TRBJ2-1
CDR3 protein: CATSSAGTSGRGGNEQFF

CDR3 length: 16
V gene: TRBV7-8
J gene: TRBJ1-5
CDR3 protein: CASSPPWMGGSQPQHF

CDR3 length: 15
V gene: TRBV7-8
J gene: TRBJ1-5
CDR3 protein: CASSLLPGAYQPQHF

CDR3 length: 14
V gene: TRBV6-1
J gene: TRBJ1-6
CDR3 protein: CASRTRVYNSPLHF

CDR3 length: 13
V gene: TRBV2
J gene: TRBJ2-7
CDR3 protein: CASSQWTAYEQYF

CDR3 length: 13
V gene: TRBV30
J gene: TRBJ1-5
CDR3 protein: CAWSPQGYQPQHF

CDR3 length: 14
V gene: TRBV19
J gene: TRBJ1-5
CDR3 protein: CASSIRDSNQPQHF

CDR3 length: 14
V gene: TRBV15
J gene: TRBJ1-4
CDR3 protein: CATSRDLGDEKLFF

CDR3 length: 15
V gene: TRBV6-5
J gene: TRBJ2-7
CDR3 protein: CASSYNSGLSYEQYF

CDR3 length: 13
V gene: TRBV7-9
J gene: TRBJ2-7
CDR3 protein: CASSLTGGFEQYF

CDR3 length: 16
V gene: TRBV6-5
J gene: TRBJ2-1
CDR3 protein: CASSYFRREAGNEQFF

CDR3 length: 14
V gene: TRBV7-9
J gene: TRBJ2-5
CDR3 protein: CASGKLAGQETQYF

CDR3 length: 14
V gene: TRBV29-1
J gene: .
CDR3 protein: CSVSLGGEGYEQYF

CDR3 length: 14
V gene: TRBV5-1
J gene: TRBJ2-7
CDR3 protein: CASSLQGGQDEQYF

CDR3 length: 15
V gene: TRBV4-1
J gene: TRBJ1-1
CDR3 protein: CASSQDGGSNTEAFF

CDR3 length: 16
V gene: TRBV6-1
J gene: TRBJ2-3
CDR3 protein: CASSANPGWGVDTQYF

CDR3 length: 13
V gene: TRBV30
J gene: TRBJ1-1
CDR3 protein: CAWSRAMNTEAFF

CDR3 length: 14
V gene: TRBV27
J gene: TRBJ1-5
CDR3 protein: CASSLQGWNQPQHF

CDR3 length: 15
V gene: TRBV11-3
J gene: TRBJ2-2
CDR3 protein: CASSLGGGDTGELFF

CDR3 length: 15
V gene: TRBV7-9
J gene: TRBJ2-1
CDR3 protein: CASSSLAGGNNEQFF